The 8 T cell receptor beta chains below were found in one sample sequenced in a study of vaccination and CD4 T cells after COVID-19. The Oncomine TCR Beta short-read assay was what sequenced the DNA obtained from cultured CD4+ T cells. TCRdb re-called the PCR reads through MiXCR, storing one row per CDR3 protein. The profile shows 8,000 to 9,500 distinct CDR3 sequences, 60% of them singletons. These receptors are not linked to any known antigen. Indicated treatment: roughly nine-day PBMC culture with coronavirus spike peptide pools or control peptides (ViraFEST assay). The specimen comprised cultured CD4+ T cells from blood, sampled after SARS-CoV-2 vaccination. The source of these receptors is a human donor with COVID-19.

The CDR3 nucleotides are TGCAGTGCTAGTCGACCAAACGAGGGCACCGGGGAGCTGTTTTTT. The encoded protein is CSASRPNEGTGELFF. The chain employs TRBV20-1 and TRBJ2-2, with D maybe TRBD2 (5 bases). The V end lost 3 bases, the J end lost 4 bases, and 15 bases lay between the germline ends. The CDR3 has 15 amino acids. Germline V gives CDR1 DFQATT, CDR2 SNEGSKA (reference sequence).

This clonotype was detected once. The chain combines TRBV10-1 with TRBJ2-4; 13 bases match TRBD2. CDR3 length equals 18 residues. Germline V gene lookup returns CDR1 WNHNN and CDR2 SYGVQD (reference sequence). Trimming at V came to 6 bases and at J to 0 bases, leaving 8 bases not matched to a gene. CDR3: CASSPTSGGSVAKNIQYF. In nucleotides, the CDR3 is TGCGCCAGCAGCCCGACTAGCGGGGGGTCCGTAGCCAAAAACATTCAGTACTTC.

The J gene is TRBJ2-1, the V gene TRBV6-5; D not certain. The V gene lost 0 bases and the J gene lost 5 bases, with 14 bases spanning the gap. The CDR3 has 16 amino acids. CDR1 MNHEY and CDR2 SVGAGI come from the germline V gene. The CDR3 reads CASSYSSLMANNEQFF. The CDR3, as DNA: TGTGCCAGCAGTTACTCGAGTTTGATGGCTAACAATGAGCAGTTCTTC.

This clonotype was counted a few times. V gene TRBV7-8 combines with J gene TRBJ2-3; TRBD2 matches at 7 bases. This CDR3 is 15 amino acids long. The trim removed 5 bases at V and 6 bases at J, leaving 11 bases unmatched. In germline, CDR1 is SGHVS, CDR2 FQNEAQ. Here the CDR3 DNA reads TGTGCCAGCAGCCCCCGGCGGGGGAAAGGGGATACGCAGTATTTT. It yields the protein CASSPRRGKGDTQYF.

The chain has TRBV2 and TRBJ2-6, with TRBD2 identical over 9 bases. CDR1 is SNHLY, CDR2 FYNNEI, per germline. The CDR3 sequence is 16 residues long. Trimming removed 7 bases from V and 3 bases from J; junction bases left unmatched: 7. The CDR3 loop is CASNLAGPGGANVLTF. Written as DNA, the CDR3 is TGTGCCAGCAACCTAGCGGGGCCGGGTGGGGCCAACGTCCTGACTTTC.

About this clonotype itself: One junction end disagrees with the germline gene, perhaps due to a read error. This chain uses TRBV24-1 with TRBJ2-3; TRBD1 matches 9 bases. The CDR3 is 16 amino acids. Germline V gene data show CDR1 as KGHDR and CDR2 as SFDVKD. The CDR3 protein is CASSDGDRAHTDTQYF. CDR3 in DNA: TGTGCCTCCAGTGATGGGGACAGGGCCCACACAGATACGCAGTATTTT.

V and J are TRBV6-1 and TRBJ2-6; 9 bases are a match to TRBD1. Losses at the gene ends were 8 bases for V and 4 bases for J; bases not matched to a gene: 6. The germline V gene has CDR1 MNHNS and CDR2 SASEGT. The CDR3 is made up of 15 amino acids. CDR3 sequence (DNA): TGTGCCAGCGGCGAACAGGGGGCCGGGGCCAACGTCCTGACTTTC. Translated: CASGEQGAGANVLTF.

This clonotype turned up a few times. DNA of the CDR3: TGTGCCAGCAGCTCCGGGACTAGCGGCTACAATGAGCAGTTCTTC. Amino acids: CASSSGTSGYNEQFF. V is TRBV7-8 and J is TRBJ2-1; TRBD2 agrees at 11 bases. The CDR3 totals 15 residues. The V and J ends lost 4 bases and 3 bases, in that order; junction bases with no gene match: 2. Germline CDR1 is SGHVS and CDR2 is FQNEAQ.